One and the same sample provided the 17 T cell receptor beta chains below, sequenced in a study of metastatic and nonmetastatic thyroid tumors. Prior to thyroid surgery, none of the patients had received any treatment. TCRdb re-analyzed the PCR reads through MiXCR. The sample contains tens of thousands of clones, around 28% of which appear only once. Sequenced: blood. All receptors come from a male donor with papillary thyroid cancer or a benign thyroid nodule (not recorded which). Some clones in this sample may be carry-over from other donors' samples.

CDR3 nucleotides: TGTGCCAGTAGTTCGGGCGAGGGTGTCAATGGCTACACCTTC. Protein product: CASSSGEGVNGYTF. The V call is TRBV19, the J call TRBJ1-2; D remains unclear. The CDR3 runs 14 residues. The germline CDR1 and CDR2 sequences are LNHDA and SQIVND (reference sequence). V lost 5 bases and J 6 bases, leaving 16 bases between the germline ends.

The V call is TRBV7-8, the J call TRBJ2-1; 8 positions match TRBD2. This CDR3 has 14 amino acids. The J segment lost 1 base and the V segment lost 7 bases, leaving 3 bases of the junction unmatched. The V gene's germline CDR1 is SGHVS and CDR2 FQNEAQ. The DNA for the CDR3 is TGTGCCAGCACCGGCGGGAGGTCCTACAATGAGCAGTTCTTC. Protein: CASTGGRSYNEQFF.

This clone showed up many times. This chain connects TRBV10-1 to TRBJ2-3; perhaps TRBD1 as D (5 bases). Germline V gene data show CDR1 as WNHNN and CDR2 as SYGVQD (reference sequence). Between the trimmed V and J ends, which lost 0 bases and 4 bases, there was a span of 11 bases. This CDR3 comprises 15 residues. CDR3 sequence: CASSESGVGADTQYF. The CDR3 DNA sequence: TGCGCCAGCAGTGAGTCGGGTGTAGGGGCAGATACGCAGTATTTT.

This clone was counted at least ten times. The chain recombines TRBV2 with TRBJ2-1; no clear D. The CDR3 contains 10 residues. V was trimmed by 7 bases and J by 8 bases, leaving 6 bases between them. Germline V lookup: CDR1 SNHLY, CDR2 FYNNEI. CDR3 DNA: TGTGCCAGCAAGTTCCATGAGCAGTTCTTC. Its translation is CASKFHEQFF.

On this clone itself: Mismatch with germline at one junction end may stem from a read error. The chain links TRBV9 to TRBJ2-1; TRBD2 might be the D (6 bases). Germline CDR1 SGDLS, CDR2 YYNGEE. There are 14 residues in the CDR3. This CDR3 is CASSAEGGGDEQFF. CDR3 coding DNA: TGCGCCAGCAGCGCAGAAGGCGGAGGGGATGAGCAGTTCTTC.

V and J are TRBV6-4 and TRBJ1-2, with a possible D match to TRBD1 (6 bases). Germline CDR1 MRHNA, CDR2 SNTAGT. There are 16 residues in the CDR3. Between the trimmed V and J ends, which lost 3 bases and 1 base, there was a span of 15 bases. CDR3 in DNA: TGTGCCAGCAGTGAAACCGGGACATGGGGTAACTATGGCTACACCTTC. This encodes CASSETGTWGNYGYTF.

This clone appeared a few times. A read error may account for a junction end that differs from germline. This chain joins TRBV6-1 and TRBJ1-5; D call uncertain. CDR1 is MNHNS, CDR2 SASEGT, per germline. The CDR3 length is 13 residues. The CDR3: CSSIQVLSQPQHF. The CDR3 bases are TGTTCCAGCATCCAAGTTCTGAGTCAGCCCCAGCATTTT.

This clone occurred a few times. V is TRBV12-3 or TRBV12-4 and J is TRBJ2-1, with D perhaps TRBD2 (5 bases). V was trimmed by 10 bases and J by 5 bases, leaving 15 bases between them. This CDR3 spans 13 amino acids. This CDR3 reads CATAGNSNNEQFF. The CDR3 nucleotides read TGTGCCACTGCGGGTAACTCGAACAATGAGCAGTTCTTC.

V is TRBV3-1 and J is TRBJ1-2, with 7 bases matching TRBD1. CDR3 size: 13 residues. V was clipped by 6 bases and J by 8 bases; unmatched bases: 9. In germline, CDR1 is LGHDT, CDR2 YNNKEL (reference sequence). CDR3 in amino acids: CASSDRDLEGYTF. The DNA for the CDR3 is TGTGCCAGCAGTGACAGGGATCTGGAGGGCTACACCTTC. Based on the CDR3 plus reference TRBV3-1 and TRBJ1-2, the full variable domain is DTAVSQTPKYLVTQMGNDKSIKCEQNLGHDTMYWYKQDSKKFLKIMFSYNNKELIINETVPNRFSPKSPDKAHLNLHINSLELGDSAVYFCASSDRDLEGYTFGSGTRLTVV.

In this sample, this clone turned up a few times. The V gene is TRBV6-1, the J gene TRBJ1-6; the match to TRBD1 covers 9 bases. Germline CDR1 MNHNS, CDR2 SASEGT. V trimming: 4 bases; J trimming: 6 bases; junction bases outside the gene matches: 7. The CDR3 contains 16 residues. The CDR3 here is CASSAPPTGGNSPLHF. The CDR3 DNA follows: TGTGCCAGCAGTGCACCACCGACAGGGGGTAATTCACCCCTCCACTTT.

This clone was seen repeatedly, ten times or more. This sequence joins TRBV7-9 and TRBJ2-5; a weak D match, TRBD1 (6 bases). Deletions cut 5 bases from V and 5 bases from J, with 18 bases between. Germline-derived CDR1 and CDR2 are SEHNR and FQNEAQ (reference sequence). The CDR3 contains 15 residues. CDR3 sequence reads: CASSRWDTRGETQYF. CDR3 bases: TGTGCCAGCAGCCGTTGGGACACCCGCGGTGAGACCCAGTACTTC.

Relative to its sample, this clone is medium-sized. The chain carries TRBV4-1 and TRBJ1-5, with TRBD1 as a possible D gene (5 bases). The CDR3 runs to 15 residues. Trimming pared 3 bases from V and 5 bases from J, leaving 14 bases between. Per the germline V gene, CDR1 is MGHRA and CDR2 is YSYEKL. The CDR3 nucleotides read TGCGCCAGCAGCCAGAGGGACGAAAGTCATCAGCCCCAGCATTTT. It is translated as CASSQRDESHQPQHF.

Within the sample, this clone is medium-sized. The J gene is TRBJ1-2, the V gene TRBV20-1, with D perhaps TRBD1 (5 bases). The CDR3 has 13 residues. CDR1 is DFQATT, CDR2 SNEGSKA, per germline (reference sequence). Trimming left V 4 bases short and J 4 bases short, with 13 bases between. The CDR3 bases are TGCAGTGCTATACCGACAGCGAGCTATGGCTACACCTTC. Protein: CSAIPTASYGYTF.

This clone was picked up many times. The chain carries TRBV4-2 and TRBJ1-6, with 7 bases aligning to TRBD1. Germline assignment: CDR1 LGHNA and CDR2 YNFKEQ. With 4 bases clipped from V and 0 bases from J, the junction kept 24 bases outside the gene matches. This CDR3 has 23 amino acids. CDR3 DNA sequence: TGTGCCAGCAGCCCAGGACAGGAGGGAGCAGGTCGTGCCTACAGCTCCTATAATTCACCCCTCCACTTT. It translates to CASSPGQEGAGRAYSSYNSPLHF.

This clone was detected many times. V gene TRBV4-2 combines with J gene TRBJ2-3, with TRBD1 identical over 7 bases. Looked up from germline, CDR1 is LGHNA and CDR2 is YNFKEQ. The CDR3 is made up of 18 amino acids. The J segment lost 2 bases and the V segment lost 2 bases, leaving 13 bases of the junction unmatched. CDR3 sequence: CASSQTRSGQLYTDTQYF. Written as DNA, the CDR3 is TGTGCCAGCAGCCAAACAAGATCGGGACAGTTATACACAGATACGCAGTATTTT.

The V call is TRBV5-4, the J call TRBJ2-7; 8 positions match TRBD2. This CDR3 is built from 14 residues. Germline CDR1 SGHNT, CDR2 YYREEE (reference sequence). With V trimmed by 0 bases and J by 2 bases, 1 base remained unmatched. Written as DNA, the CDR3 is TGTGCCAGCAGCTTGGCCGGGGGGGCCTACGAGCAGTACTTC. Translating gives CASSLAGGAYEQYF.

The chain carries TRBV20-1 and TRBJ1-4; 9 nucleotides agree with TRBD1. Germline values: CDR1 DFQATT, CDR2 SNEGSKA (reference sequence). The V segment lost 6 bases and the J segment 1 base; nucleotides outside the gene matches: 12. CDR3 size: 17 residues. CDR3 nucleotide sequence: TGCAGTGCCCGGCGCCCGACAGGGGGAGGAACTAATGAAAAACTGTTTTTT. It codes for CSARRPTGGGTNEKLFF.